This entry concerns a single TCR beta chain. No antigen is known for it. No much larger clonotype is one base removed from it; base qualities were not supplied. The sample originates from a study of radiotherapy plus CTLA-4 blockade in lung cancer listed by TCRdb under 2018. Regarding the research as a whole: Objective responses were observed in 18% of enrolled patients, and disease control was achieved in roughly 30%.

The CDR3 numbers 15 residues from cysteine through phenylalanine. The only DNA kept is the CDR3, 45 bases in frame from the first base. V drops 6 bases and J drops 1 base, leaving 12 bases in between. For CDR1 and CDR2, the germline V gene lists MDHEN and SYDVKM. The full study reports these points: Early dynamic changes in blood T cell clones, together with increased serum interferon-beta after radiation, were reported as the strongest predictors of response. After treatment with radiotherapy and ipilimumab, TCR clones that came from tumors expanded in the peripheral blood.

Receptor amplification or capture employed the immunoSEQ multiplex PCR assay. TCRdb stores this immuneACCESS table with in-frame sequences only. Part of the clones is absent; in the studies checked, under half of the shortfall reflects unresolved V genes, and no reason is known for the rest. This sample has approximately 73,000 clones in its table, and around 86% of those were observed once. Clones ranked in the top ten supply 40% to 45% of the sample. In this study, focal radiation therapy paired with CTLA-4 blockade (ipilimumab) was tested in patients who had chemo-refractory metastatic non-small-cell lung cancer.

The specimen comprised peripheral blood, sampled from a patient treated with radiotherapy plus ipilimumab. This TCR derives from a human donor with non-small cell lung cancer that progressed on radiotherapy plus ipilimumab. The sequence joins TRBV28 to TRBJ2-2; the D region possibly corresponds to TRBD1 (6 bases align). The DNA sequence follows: TGTGCCAGCAGCTCTCTGACAGGGAACACCGGGGAGCTGTTTTTT. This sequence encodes CASSSLTGNTGELFF.